The 18 T cell receptor beta chains given below trace back to one sample, sequenced in a study of shared clonotypes between healthy human individuals (dated by TCRdb to 2020 to 2022). Library creation used the immunoSEQ multiplex PCR assay. TCRdb holds this immuneACCESS table with in-frame rearrangements only. Some clones are missing; in checked studies, unresolved V genes explain under half, and the rest has no known cause. This sample gives about 2.3 million clones in total; 85% to 95% of them show up just once. The top ten hold 0.37% of the sample. The specimen sequenced was naive CD4+ T cells from PBMCs. This sample's cell subset or site label indicates: CD45RA+ positively selected. The receptors were sampled from a man aged 18 to 30 in good health. Some clones in this sample may be carry-over from other donors' samples.

CDR3 coding DNA: TGTGCCAGTAGTTTCCACAGGGGTGGAAACTACGAGCAGTACTTC. Translated: CASSFHRGGNYEQYF. V usage is TRBV19 and J usage is TRBJ2-7, with 7 bases aligning to TRBD1. This CDR3 is built from 15 residues. J lost 3 bases, V lost 5 bases, and 10 bases had no gene match. CDR1 LNHDA and CDR2 SQIVND come from the germline V gene (reference sequence).

The chain recombines TRBV18 with TRBJ1-1, with D unresolved. Deletions cut 2 bases from V and 2 bases from J, with 9 bases between. CDR3 size: 14 residues. The germline V gene encodes CDR1 KGHSH and CDR2 LQKENI. CDR3 nucleotides: TGTGCCAGCTCACCAGGCGGGCCCAACACTGAAGCTTTCTTT. Amino acids: CASSPGGPNTEAFF.

The chain links TRBV6-6 to TRBJ1-1, with D unclear. The germline gives CDR1 MNHNY, CDR2 SVGAGI (reference sequence). The CDR3 contains 14 residues. Trimming took off 7 bases at V and 1 base at J, with 13 bases between the two ends. The CDR3 spells CASTPPAPNTEAFF. The CDR3 DNA reads as TGTGCCAGCACCCCGCCAGCGCCGAACACTGAAGCTTTCTTT.

V usage is TRBV5-1 and J usage is TRBJ2-7; a possible D gene is TRBD2 (5 bases). The CDR3 contains 13 residues. V was pared by 5 bases and J by 4 bases, with 13 bases between. Looked up from germline, CDR1 is SGHRS and CDR2 is YFSETQ. CDR3 bases: TGCGCCAGCAGGACGGACTTAGGGTACGAGCAGTACTTC. Protein product: CASRTDLGYEQYF.

The chain employs TRBV11-3 and TRBJ2-5; the D gene could be TRBD1 or TRBD2 (5 bases each). CDR1 and CDR2 from the germline V gene are SGHNT and YENEEA. Trimming removed 5 bases from V and 0 bases from J, with 10 bases in between. The CDR3 runs 14 residues. The CDR3 DNA follows: TGTGCCAGCAGCCCTCCGGGACACCAAGAGACCCAGTACTTC. Translation: CASSPPGHQETQYF. Full variable domain (rest looked up from reference TRBV11-3 and TRBJ2-5): EAGVVQSPRYKIIEKKQPVAFWCNPISGHNTLYWYLQNLGQGPELLIRYENEEAVDDSQLPKDRFSAERLKGVDSTLKIQPAELGDSAVYLCASSPPGHQETQYFGPGTRLLVL.

The rearrangement uses TRBV5-1 and TRBJ2-1; 9 bases match TRBD2. The CDR3 sequence is 15 residues long. Trimming took 2 bases from V and 4 from J; bases not matched to a gene: 4. CDR1 and CDR2 from the germline V gene are SGHRS and YFSETQ. The CDR3 spells CASSFLAGTYNEQFF. CDR3 bases: TGCGCCAGCAGCTTTCTAGCGGGGACTTACAATGAGCAGTTCTTC.

The chain employs TRBV5-4 and TRBJ1-1; TRBD1 matches 7 bases. Per germline, CDR1 SGHNT and CDR2 YYREEE (reference sequence). The CDR3 is 13 amino acids. J gave up 4 bases and V 4 bases, and 4 bases lay outside the gene matches. The CDR3 DNA reads as TGTGCCAGCAGCATGCCAGGGGGCACTGAAGCTTTCTTT. Translation: CASSMPGGTEAFF.

In its sample, this clone was seen once. This sample also contains other DNA sequences that code for the same CDR3. This chain connects TRBV5-1 to TRBJ2-5; D may be TRBD1 (5 bases). CDR3 size: 15 residues. Looked up from germline, CDR1 is SGHRS and CDR2 is YFSETQ. V was trimmed by 0 bases and J by 1 base, leaving 10 bases between them. CDR3 sequence reads: CASSLGAGRQETQYF. CDR3 bases: TGCGCCAGCAGCTTGGGGGCAGGGCGCCAAGAGACCCAGTACTTC.

The chain joins TRBV28 to TRBJ1-6; TRBD1 is a possible D gene (5 bases). Deletions cut 10 bases from V and 5 bases from J, with 18 bases between. Per the germline V gene, CDR1 is MDHEN and CDR2 is SYDVKM. The CDR3 is 15 residues long. The CDR3 sequence: CATKDSGLNNSPLHF. CDR3 nucleotide sequence: TGTGCCACCAAAGACAGTGGGTTGAATAATTCACCCCTCCACTTT.

The chain employs TRBV19 and TRBJ1-2; tentative D call: TRBD1 (6 bases). Per germline, CDR1 LNHDA and CDR2 SQIVND (reference sequence). The V gene lost 5 bases and the J gene lost 6 bases, with 16 bases spanning the gap. The CDR3 has 14 residues. CDR3 sequence reads: CASSLYRVEDGYTF. CDR3 DNA: TGTGCCAGTAGTTTATACAGGGTCGAGGATGGCTACACCTTC. Based on the CDR3 plus reference TRBV19 and TRBJ1-2, the full variable domain is DGGITQSPKYLFRKEGQNVTLSCEQNLNHDAMYWYRQDPGQGLRLIYYSQIVNDFQKGDIAEGYSVSREKKESFPLTVTSAQKNPTAFYLCASSLYRVEDGYTFGSGTRLTVV.

This clone was counted once. The J gene is TRBJ2-1, the V gene TRBV30, with 7 bases lining up with TRBD1. V was pared by 5 bases and J by 4 bases, with 11 bases of the junction left unmatched. CDR3 length: 15 residues. CDR1 is GTSNPN and CDR2 is SVGIG in the germline V gene (reference sequence). The CDR3 DNA sequence: TGTGCCTGGTTGAGGGGGCCAGGGAAATACAATGAGCAGTTCTTC. Translated, it gives CAWLRGPGKYNEQFF. Together with reference TRBV30 and TRBJ2-1, the CDR3 gives the full variable domain: SQTIHQWPATLVQPVGSPLSLECTVEGTSNPNLYWYRQAAGRGLQLLFYSVGIGQISSEVPQNLSASRPQDRQFILSSKKLLLSDSGFYLCAWLRGPGKYNEQFFGPGTRLTVL.

The chain joins TRBV5-1 to TRBJ2-3; TRBD1 agrees at 8 bases. V was pared by 0 bases and J by 3 bases, with 6 bases of the junction left unmatched. The CDR3 has 16 amino acids. CDR1 SGHRS and CDR2 YFSETQ come from the germline V gene. The CDR3 loop reads CASSLGLGDRTDTQYF. The CDR3 coding sequence is TGCGCCAGCAGCTTGGGACTAGGGGACAGGACAGATACGCAGTATTTT.

The chain is built from TRBV28 and TRBJ2-7; 11 nucleotides line up with TRBD2. From germline, CDR1 is MDHEN and CDR2 SYDVKM. The CDR3 length is 15 residues. V was pared by 0 bases and J by 4 bases, with 2 bases of the junction left unmatched. CDR3 DNA: TGTGCCAGCAGTTTATGGGCTAGCGGGAGGTACGAGCAGTACTTC. It codes for CASSLWASGRYEQYF.

The V call is TRBV7-2, the J call TRBJ2-5; D is unclear. The ends were cut back, 2 bases at V and 3 bases at J, with 10 bases in the middle. This CDR3 has 14 amino acids. CDR1 and CDR2 from the germline V gene are SGHTA and FQGNSA. CDR3 region: CASSLRAGKETQYF. For the CDR3, the DNA is TGTGCCAGCAGCTTAAGGGCAGGCAAAGAGACCCAGTACTTC.

The DNA for the CDR3 is TGTGCCAGCAGAAGGGACAGGCGGTCCGGGGGAGGGCAGTTCTTC. Its protein is CASRRDRRSGGGQFF. This sequence joins TRBV6-1 and TRBJ2-1; 8 bases are a match to TRBD1. Germline loops: CDR1 MNHNS, CDR2 SASEGT. The CDR3 runs 15 residues. Losses at the gene ends were 6 bases for V and 12 bases for J; bases not matched to a gene: 16.

The V and J genes are TRBV6-1 and TRBJ1-5; possible D gene TRBD1, 5 bases. Between the trimmed V and J ends, which lost 2 bases and 9 bases, there was a span of 23 bases. This CDR3 region has 17 residues. Germline V gene lookup returns CDR1 MNHNS and CDR2 SASEGT. The CDR3 reads CASSELSTPPGGWPQHF. The CDR3 DNA is TGTGCCAGCAGTGAATTGTCGACTCCTCCGGGGGGATGGCCCCAGCATTTT.

The V and J genes are TRBV7-8 and TRBJ2-3; D may be TRBD2 (6 bases). The CDR3 extends over 18 amino acids. Trimming removed 0 bases at V and 4 bases at J, with 20 bases between. Germline V gene data show CDR1 as SGHVS and CDR2 as FQNEAQ. CDR3 sequence reads: CASSLAGGTANQADTQYF. The CDR3 DNA sequence: TGTGCCAGCAGCTTAGCCGGCGGGACTGCAAATCAGGCAGATACGCAGTATTTT.

This chain joins TRBV15 and TRBJ1-1; D is possibly TRBD1 (6 bases). The CDR3 totals 14 residues. Germline V lookup: CDR1 LNHNV, CDR2 YYDKDF (reference sequence). V was trimmed by 2 bases and J by 0 bases, leaving 7 bases between them. The CDR3, as DNA: TGTGCCACCAGCAGACAGGGGCTGAACACTGAAGCTTTCTTT. It codes for CATSRQGLNTEAFF.